The 32 T cell receptor beta chains below all came from one sample that was sequenced in a study of cytomegalovirus exposure and HLA in healthy donors. PCR primers comprised 60 Vbeta and 13 Jbeta primers. Method: immunoSEQ multiplex PCR; TCRdb's copy keeps in-frame clones and lacks some. The sample holds 45,000 to 55,000 clones. The specimen was PBMCs. The receptors shown here come from a man between 40 and 49 years old in good health and CMV-seropositive.

The chain is built from TRBV7-2 and TRBJ1-2; 7 bases fit TRBD1. The germline CDR1 and CDR2 sequences are SGHTA and FQGNSA. J lost 8 bases, V lost 5 bases, and 11 bases had no gene match. The CDR3 is 14 residues long. Here the CDR3 reads CASSPPTGIGGYTF. The CDR3 DNA sequence: TGTGCCAGCAGCCCACCGACAGGGATTGGCGGCTACACCTTC.

The chain joins TRBV5-1 to TRBJ2-7, with TRBD1 matching over 8 bases. V trimming: 4 bases; J trimming: 2 bases; junction bases outside the gene matches: 8. Germline lookup yields CDR1 SGHRS and CDR2 YFSETQ. The CDR3 is made up of 15 amino acids. The CDR3 protein is CASSPGGLGAYEQYF. The CDR3 DNA sequence: TGCGCCAGCAGCCCAGGGGGCCTGGGGGCCTACGAGCAGTACTTC.

The genes are TRBV5-1 and TRBJ2-1; TRBD2 is a possible D gene (6 bases). Germline V lookup: CDR1 SGHRS, CDR2 YFSETQ. Trimming removed 0 bases from V and 6 bases from J, with 16 bases in between. This CDR3 spans 16 amino acids. Here the CDR3 reads CASSLAGDSSSNEQFF. CDR3 sequence (DNA): TGCGCCAGCAGCTTGGCCGGGGACTCTTCCAGCAATGAGCAGTTCTTC.

This chain joins TRBV27 and TRBJ2-5; TRBD2 aligns across 8 bases. This CDR3 is 14 amino acids long. CDR1 and CDR2 from the germline V gene are MNHEY and SMNVEV (reference sequence). The ends lost 7 bases at V and 5 bases at J; junction bases unmatched: 9. CDR3 nucleotides: TGTGCCAGCACCATACGGGGGGGCCTGGAGACCCAGTACTTC. Protein: CASTIRGGLETQYF.

The chain recombines TRBV7-9 with TRBJ2-5, with 8 bases identical to TRBD1. The V gene end was trimmed by 5 bases and the J gene end by 1 base; junction bases not matched to a gene: 3. The CDR3 spans 14 residues. The germline V gene encodes CDR1 SEHNR and CDR2 FQNEAQ (reference sequence). In nucleotides, the CDR3 is TGTGCCAGCAGCCGGGGACAGGTCCAAGAGACCCAGTACTTC. Translating gives CASSRGQVQETQYF.

The gene calls are TRBV18 and TRBJ2-7; 7 bases line up with TRBD1. Germline-derived CDR1 and CDR2 are KGHSH and LQKENI. The length of the CDR3 is 13 residues. J lost 0 bases, V lost 5 bases, and 1 base had no gene match. The CDR3 bases are TGTGCCAGCTCAGGGGACAGCTCCTACGAGCAGTACTTC. Translating gives CASSGDSSYEQYF.

CDR3 protein: CASRWTGNTEAFF. As DNA, the CDR3 is TGTGCCAGCAGGTGGACAGGGAACACTGAAGCTTTCTTT. The genes are TRBV6-6 and TRBJ1-1; 7 positions agree with TRBD1. This CDR3 has 13 amino acids. Trimming removed 6 bases from V and 1 base from J; junction bases left unmatched: 2. Germline CDR1 and CDR2: MNHNY and SVGAGI (reference sequence).

This chain joins TRBV7-2 and TRBJ1-5, with D possibly TRBD1 on 6 matching bases. This CDR3 contains 14 residues. Germline loops: CDR1 SGHTA, CDR2 FQGNSA. V lost 6 bases to trimming and J lost 5 bases, with 14 bases between them. The CDR3 DNA follows: TGTGCCAGCAGTATAACAGGGTCGGATCAGCCCCAGCATTTT. Protein product: CASSITGSDQPQHF. The variable domain in full, with the rest retrieved from reference TRBV7-2 and TRBJ1-5, is GAGVSQSPSNKVTEKGKDVELRCDPISGHTALYWYRQSLGQGLEFLIYFQGNSAPDKSGLPSDRFSAERTGGSVSTLTIQRTQQEDSAVYLCASSITGSDQPQHFGDGTRLSIL.

The V call is TRBV7-2, the J call TRBJ1-1; D call uncertain. CDR1 SGHTA and CDR2 FQGNSA come from the germline V gene. V lost 1 base and J 1 base, leaving 10 bases between the germline ends. The CDR3 length is 15 residues. In DNA form, the CDR3 reads TGTGCCAGCAGCTTAGTGGGCACACCGAACACTGAAGCTTTCTTT. Translated: CASSLVGTPNTEAFF.

The chain recombines TRBV28 with TRBJ1-5; 8 bases are shared with TRBD1. With 4 bases clipped from V and 3 bases from J, the junction kept 5 bases outside the gene matches. Germline V lookup: CDR1 MDHEN, CDR2 SYDVKM. This CDR3 is 15 amino acids long. The CDR3 loop reads CASSSGQGDNQPQHF. The DNA for the CDR3 is TGTGCCAGCAGTTCAGGACAGGGAGACAATCAGCCCCAGCATTTT. Full variable domain (missing parts from reference TRBV28 and TRBJ1-5): DVKVTQSSRYLVKRTGEKVFLECVQDMDHENMFWYRQDPGLGLRLIYFSYDVKMKEKGDIPEGYSVSREKKERFSLILESASTNQTSMYLCASSSGQGDNQPQHFGDGTRLSIL.

The chain employs TRBV15 and TRBJ2-7; D is possibly TRBD1 (6 bases). V was cut by 3 bases and J by 6 bases, with 15 bases left in between. The CDR3 totals 14 residues. Germline V gives CDR1 LNHNV, CDR2 YYDKDF (reference sequence). The CDR3 DNA is TGTGCCACCAGCAGGGGGGAAAGGACAGTCGAGCAGTACTTC. Translation gives CATSRGERTVEQYF. The whole variable domain, filled in from reference TRBV15 and TRBJ2-7, reads DAMVIQNPRYQVTQFGKPVTLSCSQTLNHNVMYWYQQKSSQAPKLLFHYYDKDFNNEADTPDNFQSRRPNTSFCFLDIRSPGLGDTAMYLCATSRGERTVEQYFGPGTRLTVT.

The chain is built from TRBV7-8 and TRBJ2-2; 14 nucleotides line up with TRBD2. CDR3 size: 19 residues. Trimming cost V 5 bases and J 1 base; bases outside gene matches: 9. Germline V gene data show CDR1 as SGHVS and CDR2 as FQNEAQ. The CDR3 region is CASSPGLAGDSKNTGELFF. CDR3 nucleotides: TGTGCCAGCAGCCCGGGACTAGCGGGAGATTCTAAGAACACCGGGGAGCTGTTTTTT.

On this clone: Mismatch with germline at one junction end may stem from a read error. The J gene is TRBJ1-1, the V gene TRBV10-2; maybe TRBD1 (5 bases). The CDR3 spans 13 residues. The V gene's germline CDR1 is WSHSY and CDR2 SAAADI. CDR3 residues: CASTETENTEAFF. CDR3 coding DNA: TGCGCCAGCACTGAGACAGAGAACACTGAAGCTTTCTTT.

The CDR3 sequence: CASSLGQGSYNEQFF. For the CDR3, the DNA is TGTGCCAGCAGCCTTGGACAGGGCTCCTACAATGAGCAGTTCTTC. The rearrangement uses TRBV11-1 and TRBJ2-1, with TRBD1 identical over 8 bases. The V and J ends lost 5 bases and 0 bases, in that order; junction bases with no gene match: 3. The CDR3 contains 15 residues. Germline CDR1 is SGHAT and CDR2 is FQDESV (reference sequence). Together with reference TRBV11-1 and TRBJ2-1, the CDR3 gives the full variable domain: EAEVAQSPRYKITEKSQAVAFWCDPISGHATLYWYRQILGQGPELLVQFQDESVVDDSQLPKDRFSAERLKGVDSTLKIQPAELGDSAMYLCASSLGQGSYNEQFFGPGTRLTVL.

J is TRBJ2-7 and V is TRBV7-2; TRBD2 aligns across 9 bases. V lost 5 bases to trimming and J lost 4 bases; unmatched junction nucleotides: 6. Germline assignment: CDR1 SGHTA and CDR2 FQGNSA. The CDR3 consists of 14 residues. The CDR3 protein is CASSPSGGLYEQYF. The CDR3 region has the DNA TGTGCCAGCAGCCCCAGCGGGGGGCTTTACGAGCAGTACTTC.

This chain uses TRBV27 with TRBJ2-7; 11 nucleotides match TRBD1. CDR3 size: 15 residues. Trimming at V came to 2 bases and at J to 2 bases, leaving 2 bases not matched to a gene. In germline, CDR1 is MNHEY, CDR2 SMNVEV (reference sequence). DNA for the CDR3: TGTGCCAGCAGTTTAGGGACAGGGGGAACCTACGAGCAGTACTTC. It yields the protein CASSLGTGGTYEQYF.

The V and J genes are TRBV5-1 and TRBJ2-7, with D perhaps matching TRBD1 (6 bases). Germline V gene lookup returns CDR1 SGHRS and CDR2 YFSETQ. The CDR3 extends over 12 amino acids. Trimming removed 5 bases from V and 4 bases from J, with 10 bases in between. CDR3 in amino acids: CASRQTGYEQYF. The CDR3 DNA follows: TGCGCCAGCAGACAAACAGGGTACGAGCAGTACTTC. Looking up the rest from reference TRBV5-1 and TRBJ2-7 gives the full variable domain: KAGVTQTPRYLIKTRGQQVTLSCSPISGHRSVSWYQQTPGQGLQFLFEYFSETQRNKGNFPGRFSGRQFSNSRSEMNVSTLELGDSALYLCASRQTGYEQYFGPGTRLTVT.

This chain links TRBV6-5 with TRBJ2-7, with D maybe TRBD2 (6 bases). V shed 4 bases and J shed 1 base, with 14 bases lying between them. Germline values: CDR1 MNHEY, CDR2 SVGAGI. The CDR3 extends over 15 amino acids. The CDR3 sequence is CASSSGGGLSYEQYF. DNA for the CDR3: TGTGCCAGCAGTTCCGGGGGAGGTTTATCCTACGAGCAGTACTTC.

V is TRBV7-6 and J is TRBJ2-7; 8 bases are shared with TRBD1. With 4 bases clipped from V and 2 bases from J, the junction kept 7 bases outside the gene matches. The germline V gene encodes CDR1 SGHVS and CDR2 FNYEAQ. The CDR3 has 15 residues. CDR3 residues: CASSSRTGPTYEQYF. The CDR3 coding sequence is TGTGCCAGCAGCTCGCGGACAGGGCCTACCTACGAGCAGTACTTC.

This chain joins TRBV6-6 and TRBJ2-7, with 8 bases identical to TRBD1. This CDR3 has 13 amino acids. Germline V lookup: CDR1 MNHNY, CDR2 SVGAGI (reference sequence). Losses at the gene ends were 7 bases for V and 3 bases for J; bases not matched to a gene: 5. CDR3: CASTEDRVYEQYF. CDR3 coding DNA: TGTGCCAGCACCGAGGACAGGGTCTACGAGCAGTACTTC.

V is TRBV25-1 and J is TRBJ1-4, with a weak D call TRBD1 (5 bases). Per the germline V gene, CDR1 is MGHDK and CDR2 is SYGVNS. This CDR3 is built from 13 residues. V was cut by 5 bases and J by 8 bases, with 12 bases left in between. The CDR3 spells CASSLGANEKLFF. In DNA form, the CDR3 reads TGTGCCAGCAGTCTTGGGGCAAACGAAAAACTGTTTTTT.

J is TRBJ1-2 and V is TRBV19; 7 bases are a match to TRBD1. Germline V gene data show CDR1 as LNHDA and CDR2 as SQIVND (reference sequence). The CDR3 has 13 residues. The ends lost 6 bases at V and 3 bases at J; junction bases unmatched: 4. The CDR3 nucleotides read TGTGCCAGTAGCTCTGGGACAGACTATGGCTACACCTTC. Protein product: CASSSGTDYGYTF.

J is TRBJ2-5 and V is TRBV5-1; 8 bases are shared with TRBD1. Germline V gives CDR1 SGHRS, CDR2 YFSETQ. The CDR3 runs to 15 residues. V shed 4 bases and J 5 bases; nucleotides not matched to a gene: 10. The CDR3 DNA reads TGCGCCAGCAGCATACGGACAGGGTGGGAGGAGACCCAGTACTTC. This codes for CASSIRTGWEETQYF.

This sequence joins TRBV5-6 and TRBJ2-5; 7 nucleotides agree with TRBD2. The germline V gene encodes CDR1 SGHDT and CDR2 YYEEEE. Trimming cost V 5 bases and J 2 bases; bases outside gene matches: 3. There are 13 residues in the CDR3. Here the CDR3 reads CASRSAGQETQYF. The CDR3 DNA is TGTGCCAGCAGATCAGCGGGGCAAGAGACCCAGTACTTC.

The chain joins TRBV7-9 to TRBJ2-7; 11 bases line up with TRBD1. Unmatched junction bases numbered 5, after V lost 5 bases and J lost 5 bases. Germline V lookup: CDR1 SEHNR, CDR2 FQNEAQ (reference sequence). CDR3 length: 14 residues. The CDR3 protein is CASSPRTGGNEQYF. For the CDR3, the DNA is TGTGCCAGCAGCCCCAGGACAGGGGGCAACGAGCAGTACTTC. The full variable domain, in which reference TRBV7-9 and TRBJ2-7 provide the parts outside the CDR3, is DTGVSQNPRHKITKRGQNVTFRCDPISEHNRLYWYRQTLGQGPEFLTYFQNEAQLEKSRLLSDRFSAERPKGSFSTLEIQRTEQGDSAMYLCASSPRTGGNEQYFGPGTRLTVT.

V is TRBV9 and J is TRBJ2-1; a possible D gene is TRBD2 (6 bases). CDR1 is SGDLS, CDR2 YYNGEE, per germline. V shed 0 bases and J shed 9 bases, with 19 bases lying between them. CDR3 length: 16 amino acids. This CDR3 reads CASSVAASPLSGEQFF. The CDR3 DNA is TGTGCCAGCAGCGTAGCTGCGAGCCCCCTTAGCGGTGAGCAGTTCTTC.

V and J are TRBV7-9 and TRBJ1-1; 7 positions agree with TRBD1. The length of the CDR3 is 15 residues. Trimming at V came to 5 bases and at J to 5 bases, leaving 11 bases not matched to a gene. The germline V gene encodes CDR1 SEHNR and CDR2 FQNEAQ (reference sequence). In DNA, the CDR3 is TGTGCCAGCAGCATATCACAGGGGAGTTGGACTGAAGCTTTCTTT. This sequence encodes CASSISQGSWTEAFF.

The genes are TRBV27 and TRBJ2-1; weak D call: TRBD2 (6 bases). V was trimmed by 2 bases and J by 10 bases, leaving 9 bases between them. Germline-derived CDR1 and CDR2 are MNHEY and SMNVEV (reference sequence). The CDR3 has 12 amino acids. CDR3 loop: CASSLTGREQFF. In nucleotides, the CDR3 is TGTGCCAGCAGTTTAACGGGGAGGGAGCAGTTCTTC.

The chain uses TRBV9 and TRBJ2-7; 14 nucleotides align to TRBD2. Germline CDR1 is SGDLS and CDR2 is YYNGEE. The CDR3 covers 18 residues. The V and J ends lost 0 bases and 6 bases, in that order; junction bases with no gene match: 11. The CDR3 nucleotides are TGTGCCAGCAGCGTAGCTACCGGGACTAGCGGGGGCCAGGGCGAGCAGTACTTC. Protein: CASSVATGTSGGQGEQYF.

The chain joins TRBV27 to TRBJ2-7, with TRBD2 matching over 10 bases. CDR1 is MNHEY and CDR2 is SMNVEV in the germline V gene (reference sequence). J was trimmed by 2 bases and V by 6 bases; bases with no gene match: 7. The length of the CDR3 is 15 residues. The CDR3 coding sequence is TGTGCCAGCAGAGTTACTAGCGGGACAACCTACGAGCAGTACTTC. Translated, it gives CASRVTSGTTYEQYF.

This chain joins TRBV28 and TRBJ1-3, with 7 bases that match TRBD1. This CDR3 spans 12 amino acids. With 7 bases clipped from V and 7 bases from J, the junction kept 4 bases outside the gene matches. The germline V gene encodes CDR1 MDHEN and CDR2 SYDVKM. The CDR3 sequence is CASTTGWNTIYF. In DNA form, the CDR3 reads TGTGCCAGCACGACAGGGTGGAACACCATATATTTT.

V is TRBV6-4 and J is TRBJ2-1, with 10 bases aligning to TRBD2. Germline V CDR1 and CDR2: MRHNA, SNTAGT. CDR3 size: 17 residues. The J segment lost 10 bases and the V segment lost 2 bases, leaving 14 bases of the junction unmatched. The CDR3 is CASSDRPGLAGAREQFF. CDR3 coding DNA: TGTGCCAGCAGTGACCGCCCCGGGCTAGCGGGGGCCCGGGAGCAGTTCTTC.